This T cell receptor beta chain stems from a study of siplizumab effects on memory and regulatory T cells. General study results and limits: Most alloreactive clones went unmapped to unstimulated subsets; only a minor fraction mapped. In unstimulated cells, naive T cells appeared more diverse than memory T cells and seemed major alloresponse contributors.

The CDR3 loop spans 15 amino acids. Germline CDR1 reads SGDLS; CDR2 reads YYNGEE. V was trimmed by 3 bases and J by 2 bases, leaving 13 bases between them. A word on this clone: Antigen specificity is unknown.

Each sample yielded roughly 92,000 assayed TCR templates. Measured with immunoSEQ multiplex PCR; TCRdb has only the in-frame clones, and not every one. Of fewer than 100,000 clones listed, just under 95% were seen once; the top ten hold less than 20%. Material for sequencing was CD8+ T cells sorted from blood. The chain uses TRBV9 and TRBJ2-3; a weak D match, TRBD1 (5 bases). This receptor was taken from a human donor in good health. The CDR3 sequence is CASSAEGHHTDTQYF. CDR3 bases: TGTGCCAGCAGCGCGGAAGGACACCACACAGATACGCAGTATTTT. Full variable domain (rest looked up from reference TRBV9 and TRBJ2-3): DSGVTQTPKHLITATGQRVTLRCSPRSGDLSVYWYQQSLDQGLQFLIQYYNGEERAKGNILERFSAQQFPDLHSELNLSSLELGDSALYFCASSAEGHHTDTQYFGPGTRLTVL.